This TCR beta chain comes out of a study of blood T cell repertoires in COVID-19. About the research overall: In each case, the material was cDNA or gDNA derived from T cells, B-cell-depleted T cells, or PBMCs.

Germline V gene lookup returns CDR1 KGHSH and CDR2 LQKENI. V lost 6 bases to trimming and J lost 9 bases, with 18 bases between them. This CDR3 contains 15 residues. In the original workflow: Estimation of nucleated cell counts was performed using reference gene primer amplification. Repertoires were generated with immunoSEQ multiplex PCR, while TCRdb's copy carries only in-frame clones and drops some. V and J calls and clone size follow that table, whereas D and trimming were derived from the DNA. The sample holds nearly 40,000 clones, around 90% seen once. This sequence originates from a woman aged 65 to 85 with acute or convalescent COVID-19. This chain connects TRBV18 to TRBJ1-6; no firm D call. The specimen sequenced was peripheral blood. In nucleotides, the CDR3 is TGTGCCAGCTCCCAGTTGGCAGATGAGGGTTCACCCCTCCACTTT. Its translation: CASSQLADEGSPLHF.